These T cell receptor beta chains were read from a single sample in a study of blood T cells in healthy people across ages. TCRdb re-called the 5' RACE reads with MiXCR, one entry per CDR3 protein. Among 540,000 or so distinct CDR3 sequences listed, around 50% were seen once. The specimen sequenced was blood. These receptors were collected from an elderly man in good health. CDR3s include the opening cysteine and the closing phenylalanine or tryptophan. The order of the fields is clone size, V gene, D gene, J gene, CDR3 protein, CDR3 DNA. A D gene is named only where the DNA matches it firmly. Clone size, where shown, is once, few, many, or a class for clones that have expanded.

clone size: few
V gene: TRBV12-3/TRBV12-4
D gene: TRBD1
J gene: TRBJ2-1
CDR3 protein: CASTQQGARIEQFF
CDR3 DNA: TGTGCCAGCACCCAACAGGGGGCCCGGATTGAGCAGTTCTTC

clone size: .
V gene: TRBV20-1
D gene: .
J gene: TRBJ2-7
CDR3 protein: CSASKGAGAEQYF
CDR3 DNA: TGCAGTGCTAGTAAAGGGGCGGGGGCCGAGCAGTACTTC

clone size: .
V gene: TRBV20-1
D gene: .
J gene: TRBJ1-1
CDR3 protein: CSASDTPNTEAFF
CDR3 DNA: TGCAGTGCTAGCGACACGCCGAACACTGAAGCTTTCTTT

clone size: .
V gene: TRBV20-1
D gene: .
J gene: TRBJ2-2
CDR3 protein: CSATLADNTGELFF
CDR3 DNA: TGCAGTGCTACCCTAGCAGACAACACCGGGGAGCTGTTTTTT

clone size: .
V gene: TRBV18
D gene: TRBD1
J gene: TRBJ1-1
CDR3 protein: CASSPQGAVLTEAFF
CDR3 DNA: TGTGCCAGCTCACCGCAGGGGGCTGTACTCACTGAAGCTTTCTTT

clone size: .
V gene: TRBV27
D gene: TRBD2
J gene: TRBJ2-5
CDR3 protein: CASSPPTSGRQETQYF
CDR3 DNA: TGTGCCAGCAGCCCGCCCACTAGCGGGAGACAGGAGACCCAGTACTTC

clone size: few
V gene: TRBV15
D gene: TRBD2
J gene: TRBJ2-3
CDR3 protein: CATSRVGLAGNTDTQYF
CDR3 DNA: TGTGCCACCAGCAGAGTGGGACTAGCGGGGAACACAGATACGCAGTATTTT

clone size: .
V gene: TRBV6-2/TRBV6-3
D gene: TRBD1
J gene: TRBJ2-7
CDR3 protein: CASSYTLGQKTYEQYF
CDR3 DNA: TGTGCCAGCAGTTACACCCTGGGACAGAAAACCTACGAGCAGTACTTC

clone size: .
V gene: TRBV28
D gene: .
J gene: TRBJ1-6
CDR3 protein: CASRENRASSPLHF
CDR3 DNA: TGTGCCAGCAGAGAAAACAGGGCCAGTTCACCCCTCCACTTT

clone size: .
V gene: TRBV4-3
D gene: TRBD2
J gene: TRBJ2-5
CDR3 protein: CASSQLGEPAGGRNEQYF
CDR3 DNA: TGCGCCAGCAGCCAACTGGGAGAGCCAGCGGGGGGGCGGAATGAGCAGTACTTC

clone size: .
V gene: TRBV12-3/TRBV12-4
D gene: .
J gene: TRBJ1-6
CDR3 protein: CASSLGGGWNSPLHF
CDR3 DNA: TGTGCCAGCAGTTTAGGAGGTGGGTGGAATTCACCCCTCCACTTT

clone size: few
V gene: TRBV6-1
D gene: TRBD2
J gene: TRBJ2-2
CDR3 protein: CASTSTRLAGGSNTGELFF
CDR3 DNA: TGTGCCAGCACCTCCACCCGACTAGCGGGGGGGTCGAACACCGGGGAGCTGTTTTTT

clone size: .
V gene: TRBV7-2
D gene: .
J gene: TRBJ1-5
CDR3 protein: CASSLVRGGNQPQHF
CDR3 DNA: TGTGCCAGCAGCTTAGTTCGGGGGGGCAATCAGCCCCAGCATTTT

clone size: .
V gene: TRBV3-1
D gene: .
J gene: TRBJ2-1
CDR3 protein: CASSQDLRAGSYNEQFF
CDR3 DNA: TGTGCCAGCAGCCAAGATTTGAGAGCAGGCTCCTACAATGAGCAGTTCTTC

clone size: .
V gene: TRBV7-2
D gene: .
J gene: TRBJ1-4
CDR3 protein: CASSFGRSANNEKLFF
CDR3 DNA: TGTGCCAGCAGCTTCGGCAGGAGCGCTAATAATGAAAAACTGTTTTTT

clone size: .
V gene: TRBV7-2
D gene: TRBD1
J gene: TRBJ2-4
CDR3 protein: CASSRTRPGQGPHVQYF
CDR3 DNA: TGTGCCAGCAGCCGTACAAGACCGGGACAGGGGCCCCATGTTCAGTACTTC